The clone carrying this TCR beta chain was seen a few times. Antigen specificity is unknown. Within the sample, other DNA sequences also encode this same CDR3. Researchers reported sorting CD4+ naive, central memory, regulatory and stem cell-like memory cells via CD45RO/CCR7/CD25/CD127/CD95/CD27. Reverse transcribing all isolated RNA meant expressed TCRB transcripts were sequenced. The protocol was immunoSEQ multiplex PCR, while the TCRdb copy is restricted to in-frame clones and leaves out a portion. The sample yields hundreds of thousands of clones, around 13% seen once. The sample is drawn from a study of beta chain features in type 1 diabetes. Study results and limitations: When VDJ junctions were examined, type 1 diabetes patients showed fewer insertions and more deletions. Unsettled here was the matter of whether HLA type influences TCRB rearrangement.

The sequence came from a man aged 30 to 39 in good health. Input material: naive CD4+ T cells from blood.

CDR3 sequence reads: CAWSGGDQPQHF. The CDR3 region has the DNA TGTGCCTGGAGTGGAGGAGATCAGCCCCAGCATTTT. This chain joins TRBV30 and TRBJ1-5; D gene unclear. Germline CDR1 and CDR2: GTSNPN and SVGIG (reference sequence). The CDR3 is 12 residues long. V was pared by 1 base and J by 5 bases, with 6 bases between.